The T cell receptor beta chain described here comes from a study of T cells in Graves' hyperthyroidism and ophthalmopathy. Study information: Before treatment of any kind, peripheral blood was taken at initial diagnosis.

This clonotype was observed many times. Isolation of PBMCs was performed on approximately 10 ml fresh peripheral blood. RNA transcripts were the template for amplifying TCR beta CDR3 regions. Initially, a first-round RT-PCR of the TCR CDR3 employed the HTBI primer set. TCRdb itself ran the multiplex PCR reads through MiXCR, one entry per CDR3 protein. The sample records a few hundred thousand distinct CDR3 sequences, 19% being singletons. The CDR3 covers 16 residues. Trimming cost V 2 bases and J 4 bases; bases outside gene matches: 8. CDR1 is SGDLS and CDR2 is YYNGEE in the germline V gene. The source is a woman younger than 35 with Graves' hyperthyroidism. Material: blood. This chain links TRBV9 with TRBJ2-5; TRBD2 matches at 10 bases. The CDR3 DNA reads as TGTGCCAGCAGCGTTGCAGCGGGGGGGCCGGGAGAGACCCAGTACTTC. Encoded protein: CASSVAAGGPGETQYF. Looking up the rest from reference TRBV9 and TRBJ2-5 gives the full variable domain: DSGVTQTPKHLITATGQRVTLRCSPRSGDLSVYWYQQSLDQGLQFLIQYYNGEERAKGNILERFSAQQFPDLHSELNLSSLELGDSALYFCASSVAAGGPGETQYFGPGTRLLVL.